The 30 T cell receptor beta chains reported below all come from one sample, sequenced in a study of shared clonotypes between healthy human individuals. Naive CD8 cells, CD45RO-negative and positively selected for CCR7, excluded terminally differentiated effector memory CD45RA+ cells. Clones were sequenced by immunoSEQ multiplex PCR, and TCRdb holds only the in-frame ones, with some missing. The sample includes hundreds of thousands of clones, 96% of them seen just once. Material: naive CD8+ T cells sorted from blood. The receptors were gathered from a man aged 30 to 39 in good health.

The chain has TRBV11-3 and TRBJ2-1, with TRBD2 identical over 7 bases. The CDR3 length is 16 residues. Germline V lookup: CDR1 SGHNT, CDR2 YENEEA. The V segment lost 0 bases and the J segment 1 base; nucleotides outside the gene matches: 3. This CDR3 reads CASSLDSGLSYNEQFF. DNA of the CDR3: TGTGCCAGCAGCTTAGATTCGGGACTATCCTACAATGAGCAGTTCTTC. Looking up the rest from reference TRBV11-3 and TRBJ2-1 gives the full variable domain: EAGVVQSPRYKIIEKKQPVAFWCNPISGHNTLYWYLQNLGQGPELLIRYENEEAVDDSQLPKDRFSAERLKGVDSTLKIQPAELGDSAVYLCASSLDSGLSYNEQFFGPGTRLTVL.

V is TRBV27 and J is TRBJ2-1, with 7 bases identical to TRBD2. Germline values: CDR1 MNHEY, CDR2 SMNVEV (reference sequence). The length of the CDR3 is 15 residues. V shed 5 bases and J 5 bases; nucleotides not matched to a gene: 9. The CDR3 sequence is CASSTGASGNNEQFF. The CDR3 coding sequence is TGTGCCAGCAGTACCGGGGCTAGCGGAAACAATGAGCAGTTCTTC.

The rearrangement joins TRBV7-8 to TRBJ2-7; 8 bases are a match to TRBD2. The CDR3 contains 14 residues. Germline CDR1 and CDR2: SGHVS and FQNEAQ. Trimming removed 5 bases from V and 3 bases from J; junction bases left unmatched: 6. This chain's CDR3 is CASSPSGRDYEQYF. The CDR3 nucleotides are TGTGCCAGCAGCCCAAGCGGGAGAGACTACGAGCAGTACTTC.

The chain recombines TRBV4-1 with TRBJ2-7; 9 bases fit TRBD2. The V and J ends lost 0 bases and 3 bases, in that order; junction bases with no gene match: 15. The CDR3 runs to 19 residues. CDR1 is MGHRA, CDR2 YSYEKL, per germline. CDR3 coding DNA: TGCGCCAGCAGCCAAGATCGAACAGAGGTAGCGGGAGCCCGCTACGAGCAGTACTTC. Protein: CASSQDRTEVAGARYEQYF.

This chain connects TRBV2 to TRBJ2-1; no definite D call. Germline CDR1 and CDR2: SNHLY and FYNNEI. The CDR3 covers 12 residues. Trimming cost V 7 bases and J 5 bases, with 9 bases left between them. CDR3 protein: CASTTANNEQFF. The CDR3 DNA is TGTGCCAGCACCACGGCGAACAATGAGCAGTTCTTC.

J is TRBJ2-6 and V is TRBV7-6; D is possibly TRBD2 (6 bases). This CDR3 has 15 residues. Trimming left V 5 bases short and J 9 bases short, with 17 bases between. Germline V gene data show CDR1 as SGHVS and CDR2 as FNYEAQ. CDR3 in amino acids: CASSEGTLGLNVLTF. DNA of the CDR3: TGTGCCAGCAGCGAGGGGACTTTGGGACTCAACGTCCTGACTTTC.

The gene calls are TRBV7-6 and TRBJ2-7; D is ambiguous. Germline lookup yields CDR1 SGHVS and CDR2 FNYEAQ. This CDR3 region has 16 residues. V dropped 2 bases and J dropped 2 bases, with 16 bases sitting between them. DNA of the CDR3: TGTGCCAGCAGCTTACCCCCATCGGACGGAACCTACGAGCAGTACTTC. Translating gives CASSLPPSDGTYEQYF.

V gene TRBV4-1 combines with J gene TRBJ2-7, with TRBD1 matching 9 bases. The CDR3 is made up of 15 amino acids. CDR1 is MGHRA and CDR2 is YSYEKL in the germline V gene. The ends lost 4 bases at V and 0 bases at J; junction bases unmatched: 4. CDR3 loop: CASSRGQGSSYEQYF. CDR3 coding DNA: TGCGCCAGCAGCCGAGGACAGGGGAGCTCCTACGAGCAGTACTTC.

The V call is TRBV11-2, the J call TRBJ2-2; D is undetermined. Trimming took 4 bases from V and 3 from J, leaving 3 bases between them. CDR1 and CDR2 (germline): SGHAT, FQNNGV. The CDR3 sequence is 12 residues long. The CDR3 coding sequence is TGTGCCAGCAGCTGGTACACCGGGGAGCTGTTTTTT. It yields the protein CASSWYTGELFF.

The rearrangement joins TRBV2 to TRBJ1-1, with 9 bases identical to TRBD1. The CDR3 covers 16 residues. The V gene end was trimmed by 6 bases and the J gene end by 3 bases; junction bases not matched to a gene: 11. Germline V gives CDR1 SNHLY, CDR2 FYNNEI. CDR3: CASRSGQGLRDTEAFF. In DNA form, the CDR3 reads TGTGCCAGCAGGAGTGGACAGGGGTTAAGGGACACTGAAGCTTTCTTT.

This chain links TRBV10-2 with TRBJ2-7; D unresolved. CDR3 size: 15 residues. Germline values: CDR1 WSHSY, CDR2 SAAADI. V was trimmed by 3 bases and J by 5 bases, leaving 17 bases between them. CDR3 in amino acids: CASSEPQPPRNEQYF. The CDR3 DNA sequence: TGCGCCAGCAGTGAACCCCAACCTCCTAGGAACGAGCAGTACTTC.

V usage is TRBV7-2 and J usage is TRBJ2-1; the match to TRBD2 covers 7 bases. CDR1 SGHTA and CDR2 FQGNSA come from the germline V gene. The CDR3 is 16 residues long. Trimming removed 4 bases from V and 0 bases from J; junction bases left unmatched: 6. The CDR3 DNA reads TGTGCCAGCAGCTCATCTAGCGGCAGCTCCTACAATGAGCAGTTCTTC. It encodes CASSSSSGSSYNEQFF.

The CDR3 region is CASPFEGGEQYF. CDR3 DNA: TGTGCCAGCCCGTTCGAGGGCGGCGAGCAGTACTTC. This sequence joins TRBV7-2 and TRBJ2-7; D may be TRBD2 (5 bases). Germline assignment: CDR1 SGHTA and CDR2 FQGNSA. The germline V and J ends were trimmed by 8 bases and 6 bases, with 14 bases remaining between them. This CDR3 is built from 12 residues.

The rearrangement joins TRBV11-2 to TRBJ2-3; TRBD2 is a possible D gene (5 bases). The CDR3 sequence is 15 residues long. Germline CDR1 SGHAT, CDR2 FQNNGV. V dropped 3 bases and J dropped 2 bases, with 12 bases sitting between them. CDR3 bases: TGTGCCAGCAGCTTCACGGACGGGGACACAGATACGCAGTATTTT. Amino acid sequence: CASSFTDGDTDTQYF.

The chain uses TRBV7-8 and TRBJ2-7, with 11 bases identical to TRBD1. Trimming removed 5 bases from V and 4 bases from J; junction bases left unmatched: 7. Germline lookup yields CDR1 SGHVS and CDR2 FQNEAQ. The CDR3 consists of 15 residues. CDR3 loop: CASSNGQGAGYEQYF. CDR3 nucleotide sequence: TGTGCCAGCAGCAACGGACAGGGGGCGGGTTACGAGCAGTACTTC.

The chain's CDR3 is CASSGLAGGSYEQYF. CDR3 bases: TGTGCCAGCAGTGGACTAGCGGGAGGTTCCTACGAGCAGTACTTC. The chain couples TRBV2 to TRBJ2-7; 13 bases are a match to TRBD2. CDR3 length equals 15 residues. V shed 4 bases and J 1 base; nucleotides not matched to a gene: 1. The germline CDR1 and CDR2 sequences are SNHLY and FYNNEI. Supplemented by reference TRBV2 and TRBJ2-7, the full variable domain reads EPEVTQTPSHQVTQMGQEVILRCVPISNHLYFYWYRQILGQKVEFLVSFYNNEISEKSEIFDDQFSVERPDGSNFTLKIRSTKLEDSAMYFCASSGLAGGSYEQYFGPGTRLTVT.

This chain joins TRBV7-8 and TRBJ2-3; D could derive from TRBD1 or TRBD2 (7 bases each). The V and J ends lost 6 bases and 8 bases respectively, with 12 bases between them. Germline V gene lookup returns CDR1 SGHVS and CDR2 FQNEAQ. The CDR3 extends over 12 amino acids. The CDR3 DNA sequence: TGTGCCAGCAGTGAGCGGGACAGTACGCAGTATTTT. It encodes CASSERDSTQYF.

The chain combines TRBV27 with TRBJ1-1; D is perhaps TRBD1 (6 bases). The length of the CDR3 is 14 residues. V was trimmed by 3 bases and J by 5 bases, leaving 13 bases between them. The V gene's germline CDR1 is MNHEY and CDR2 SMNVEV (reference sequence). The CDR3 region has the DNA TGTGCCAGCAGTTTTACAGGGATCTGGACTGAAGCTTTCTTT. Encoded protein: CASSFTGIWTEAFF.

The rearrangement links TRBV7-9 to TRBJ2-2, with 7 bases lining up with TRBD1. V gave up 6 bases and J gave up 5 bases; unmatched junction bases: 3. Germline V gene data show CDR1 as SEHNR and CDR2 as FQNEAQ (reference sequence). This CDR3 is built from 13 residues. This CDR3 is CASRQGVTGELFF. The CDR3 bases are TGTGCCAGCAGGCAGGGGGTTACCGGGGAGCTGTTTTTT.

The gene calls are TRBV6-4 and TRBJ2-7; D unclear. Germline CDR1 and CDR2: MRHNA and SNTAGT. The ends were cut back, 6 bases at V and 3 bases at J, with 3 bases in the middle. This CDR3 is built from 10 residues. CDR3 DNA: TGTGCCAGCAGACACTACGAGCAGTACTTC. It yields the protein CASRHYEQYF.

The genes are TRBV4-1 and TRBJ2-7, with a tentative D call TRBD2 (6 bases). The CDR3 loop spans 14 amino acids. The germline V gene encodes CDR1 MGHRA and CDR2 YSYEKL. The V gene lost 6 bases and the J gene lost 7 bases, with 19 bases spanning the gap. The CDR3 sequence: CASRSLEGLREQYF. DNA of the CDR3: TGCGCCAGCAGGTCCCTGGAGGGTCTTAGGGAGCAGTACTTC.

The rearrangement links TRBV15 to TRBJ1-1, with a weak D call TRBD1 (6 bases). Germline CDR1 reads LNHNV; CDR2 reads YYDKDF (reference sequence). The V and J ends lost 0 bases and 1 base respectively, with 9 bases between them. The CDR3 runs to 15 residues. For the CDR3, the DNA is TGTGCCACCAGCAGAGAGGCAGGGGCGAACACTGAAGCTTTCTTT. This codes for CATSREAGANTEAFF.

The chain uses TRBV11-2 and TRBJ2-1; 7 bases map to TRBD1. In germline, CDR1 is SGHAT, CDR2 FQNNGV. V lost 5 bases, J lost 3 bases, and 1 base stayed unmatched. This CDR3 region has 13 residues. The CDR3 reads CASSQGVYNEQFF. Written as DNA, the CDR3 is TGTGCCAGCAGCCAGGGGGTCTACAATGAGCAGTTCTTC.

The J gene is TRBJ2-7, the V gene TRBV7-8; the D is unclear. There are 14 residues in the CDR3. The V end was cut by 1 base, the J end by 0 bases, with 7 bases between. Germline V gene data show CDR1 as SGHVS and CDR2 as FQNEAQ. The CDR3 DNA reads as TGTGCCAGCAGCTTAGGGGGATACTCCTACGAGCAGTACTTC. Its protein product is CASSLGGYSYEQYF. The complete variable domain, with remaining parts taken from reference TRBV7-8 and TRBJ2-7, reads GAGVSQSPRYKVAKRGQDVALRCDPISGHVSLFWYQQALGQGPEFLTYFQNEAQLDKSGLPSDRFFAERPEGSVSTLKIQRTQQEDSAVYLCASSLGGYSYEQYFGPGTRLTVT.

The chain joins TRBV7-9 to TRBJ2-5; D is possibly TRBD2 (6 bases). CDR1 SEHNR and CDR2 FQNEAQ come from the germline V gene (reference sequence). CDR3 size: 13 residues. V was trimmed by 4 bases and J by 1 base, leaving 7 bases between them. The CDR3 DNA reads as TGTGCCAGCAGCTCCGGGGGCCAAGAGACCCAGTACTTC. Translated, it gives CASSSGGQETQYF.

As regards this clone: The same CDR3 is also encoded by other DNA sequences in this sample. CDR3 in amino acids: CASRSTGELFF. The CDR3 DNA is TGTGCCAGCAGATCAACCGGGGAGCTGTTTTTT. The rearrangement links TRBV7-9 to TRBJ2-2; D unclear. With 6 bases removed from V and 5 bases from J, the gap between germline ends came to 4 bases. Germline V CDR1 and CDR2: SEHNR, FQNEAQ (reference sequence). CDR3 length: 11 amino acids.

The chain employs TRBV19 and TRBJ2-7; 11 bases are shared with TRBD2. Germline CDR1 is LNHDA and CDR2 is SQIVND (reference sequence). CDR3 length equals 15 residues. V dropped 5 bases and J dropped 4; count of bases not matched to a gene: 7. DNA for the CDR3: TGTGCCAGTAGTCCCGGGACTAGCGGACAATACGAGCAGTACTTC. It translates to CASSPGTSGQYEQYF.

V usage is TRBV5-5 and J usage is TRBJ1-5, with a weak D call TRBD1 (6 bases). Germline lookup yields CDR1 SGHKS and CDR2 YYEKEE (reference sequence). V lost 4 bases to trimming and J lost 6 bases, with 14 bases between them. CDR3 length equals 14 residues. CDR3 in DNA: TGTGCCAGCAGCGATACAGGGTTAAGTCAGCCCCAGCATTTT. The encoded protein is CASSDTGLSQPQHF.

The V and J genes are TRBV27 and TRBJ2-6; 8 bases align to TRBD1. In germline, CDR1 is MNHEY, CDR2 SMNVEV (reference sequence). The CDR3 consists of 19 residues. Germline trimming cut 6 bases from V and 2 bases from J; bases unmatched to any gene: 15. CDR3 protein: CASRIHPTQGDAGANVLTF. CDR3 DNA: TGTGCCAGCAGGATTCACCCCACACAGGGGGATGCTGGGGCCAACGTCCTGACTTTC.

The chain joins TRBV6-5 to TRBJ2-7; D possibly corresponds to TRBD2 (5 bases). The V and J ends lost 0 bases and 6 bases respectively, with 12 bases between them. The CDR3 sequence is 14 residues long. The germline V gene has CDR1 MNHEY and CDR2 SVGAGI. CDR3 in amino acids: CASSYSRGLTEQYF. For the CDR3, the DNA is TGTGCCAGCAGTTACTCGAGAGGGCTTACCGAGCAGTACTTC.